This is a list of T cell receptor beta chains from one sample in a study of T cells in Graves' hyperthyroidism and ophthalmopathy. TCRdb itself ran the multiplex PCR reads through MiXCR, one entry per CDR3 protein. The table has about 200,000 distinct CDR3 sequences, about a sixth seen once. Sequenced material: blood. Receptors originate from a woman in her fifties or sixties with Graves' hyperthyroidism. CDR3s include the opening cysteine and the closing phenylalanine or tryptophan. D genes are given only for firm matches. The size of a clone is reported for some rows only, either as once, few or many, or as a class for expanded clones.

j_gene	abundance	d_gene	v_gene	CDR3aa	CDR3nt
TRBJ2-1	few	TRBD2	TRBV20-1	CSAPGLARGEQFF	TGCAGTGCCCCGGGACTAGCGCGGGGTGAGCAGTTCTTC
TRBJ2-5	NA	TRBD1	TRBV15	CATSRDGGGQGEETQYF	TGTGCCACCAGCAGAGATGGGGGAGGACAGGGGGAAGAGACCCAGTACTTC
TRBJ2-6	NA	NA	TRBV12-3/TRBV12-4	CATDISSGANVLTF	TGTGCCACCGACATTTCCTCTGGGGCCAACGTCCTGACTTTC
TRBJ1-6	few	NA	TRBV10-3	CAISEGPENSPLHF	TGTGCCATCAGTGAGGGACCCGAGAATTCACCCCTCCACTTT
TRBJ1-5	NA	NA	TRBV12-3/TRBV12-4	CATTGLSNQPQHF	TGTGCCACCACGGGACTAAGCAATCAGCCCCAGCATTTT
TRBJ2-1	many	NA	TRBV20-1	CSARDPAGLNNEQFF	TGCAGTGCTAGAGATCCGGCGGGTCTTAACAATGAGCAGTTCTTC
TRBJ2-1	many	TRBD2	TRBV20-1	CSARDGASGSSEQFF	TGCAGTGCTAGAGATGGGGCTAGCGGGAGTTCTGAGCAGTTCTTC
TRBJ2-7	many	TRBD1	TRBV20-1	CSATQGDSYEQYF	TGCAGTGCTACACAGGGGGACTCCTACGAGCAGTACTTC
TRBJ1-1	many	NA	TRBV20-1	CSARDRQLTEAFF	TGCAGTGCTAGAGATCGTCAGCTCACTGAAGCTTTCTTT
TRBJ2-5	NA	TRBD2	TRBV7-6	CASSYSPAGDRLETQYF	TGTGCCAGCAGCTATTCCCCAGCGGGAGACCGGTTGGAGACCCAGTACTTC
TRBJ1-4	NA	NA	TRBV27	CASKNPGTATEKLFF	TGTGCCAGCAAGAACCCCGGGACGGCAACTGAAAAACTGTTTTTT
TRBJ2-2	many	TRBD2	TRBV12-3/TRBV12-4	CASRGTSSNTGELFF	TGTGCCAGCAGGGGGACTAGCTCGAACACCGGGGAGCTGTTTTTT
TRBJ1-4	few	TRBD1	TRBV5-1	CASSLAGQFNEKLFF	TGCGCCAGCAGCTTGGCGGGACAGTTTAATGAAAAACTGTTTTTT
TRBJ2-7	many	NA	TRBV2	CASSDPGPRRYF	TGTGCCAGCAGTGATCCGGGACCTAGGCGGTACTTC
TRBJ1-5	many	NA	TRBV12-3/TRBV12-4	CASSLRGSNQPQHF	TGTGCCAGCAGTCTAAGGGGGAGCAATCAGCCCCAGCATTTT
TRBJ2-3	many	TRBD2	TRBV18	CASSPWTSAEADTQYF	TGTGCCAGCTCACCATGGACTAGCGCTGAAGCAGATACGCAGTATTTT
TRBJ1-2	many	NA	TRBV2	CASSERGAQSAYGYTF	TGTGCCAGCAGTGAAAGGGGCGCGCAGAGCGCTTATGGCTACACCTTC
TRBJ2-3	many	TRBD2	TRBV30	CAWSVPGLAGSDTQYF	TGTGCCTGGAGTGTACCGGGACTAGCGGGATCGGATACGCAGTATTTT
TRBJ2-7	many	NA	TRBV10-3	CAISDRGIYEQYF	TGTGCCATCAGTGACAGGGGAATCTACGAGCAGTACTTC
TRBJ2-7	many	NA	TRBV20-1	CSAREVGIVDQNHYEQYF	TGCAGTGCTAGAGAGGTGGGGATAGTGGACCAAAACCACTACGAGCAGTACTTC
TRBJ2-5	many	NA	TRBV20-1	CSARRPGVEETQYF	TGCAGTGCCCGCCGCCCCGGGGTTGAGGAGACCCAGTACTTC
TRBJ1-1	NA	NA	TRBV30	CAWSTWITEAFF	TGTGCCTGGAGTACTTGGATAACCGAAGCTTTCTTT